The rows below give T cell receptor beta chains drawn from one sample of a study of T cells in Graves' hyperthyroidism and ophthalmopathy. In TCRdb, the multiplex PCR reads were re-called with MiXCR into one record per CDR3 protein. The repertoire holds 600,000 or so distinct CDR3 sequences, under 20% seen once, with around 4% in the top ten. Sequencing input: blood. The receptors come from a woman under 40 with Graves' hyperthyroidism. The CDR3 runs from the conserved cysteine through the conserved F or W. A D gene is named only where the DNA matches it firmly. Rows give clone size only sometimes, using once, few, many, or a class for an expanded clone.

J: TRBJ1-5; size: NA; D: TRBD1; V: TRBV15; CDR3: CATSKDRGQPQHF; DNA: TGTGCCACCAGCAAAGACAGGGGTCAGCCCCAGCATTTT
J: TRBJ2-1; size: many; D: NA; V: TRBV6-1; CDR3: CASSPGGGLYNEQFF; DNA: TGTGCCAGCAGTCCAGGGGGGGGCTTATACAATGAGCAGTTCTTC
J: TRBJ2-1; size: many; D: TRBD2; V: TRBV12-3/TRBV12-4; CDR3: CASSSRRLAGERDEQFF; DNA: TGTGCCAGCAGTTCCCGGAGGCTAGCGGGAGAAAGGGATGAGCAGTTCTTC
J: TRBJ1-5; size: NA; D: NA; V: TRBV19; CDR3: CASREQGYSNQPQHF; DNA: TGTGCCAGTAGAGAACAGGGTTATAGCAATCAGCCCCAGCATTTT
J: TRBJ2-1; size: many; D: NA; V: TRBV11-2; CDR3: CASSSDGISYNEQFF; DNA: TGTGCCAGCAGCTCTGACGGAATCTCCTACAATGAGCAGTTCTTC
J: TRBJ1-1; size: NA; D: NA; V: TRBV19; CDR3: CASMLNTEAFF; DNA: TGTGCCAGTATGTTGAACACTGAAGCTTTCTTT
J: TRBJ2-7; size: many; D: TRBD2; V: TRBV28; CDR3: CASSPSTSGKYEQYF; DNA: TGTGCCAGCAGCCCGTCCACTAGCGGGAAATACGAGCAGTACTTC
J: TRBJ2-2; size: many; D: NA; V: TRBV24-1; CDR3: CATSDLRQGSGELFF; DNA: TGTGCCACCAGTGATTTGAGGCAGGGGAGCGGGGAGCTGTTTTTT
J: TRBJ2-7; size: NA; D: NA; V: TRBV30; CDR3: CAFHLGGSSYEQYF; DNA: TGTGCCTTCCACCTGGGAGGTAGCTCCTACGAGCAGTACTTC
J: TRBJ2-7; size: few; D: TRBD2; V: TRBV11-2; CDR3: CASSLGRELYEQYF; DNA: TGTGCCAGCAGCTTGGGGCGGGAGTTATACGAGCAGTACTTC
J: TRBJ1-1; size: NA; D: NA; V: TRBV28; CDR3: CASTRGSLNTEAFF; DNA: TGTGCCAGCACCCGGGGGAGCTTGAACACTGAAGCTTTCTTT
J: TRBJ1-5; size: many; D: NA; V: TRBV28; CDR3: CASRDRNNQPQHF; DNA: TGTGCCAGCAGAGACAGAAACAATCAGCCCCAGCATTTT
J: TRBJ1-2; size: NA; D: NA; V: TRBV5-8; CDR3: CASSPRARDGGYTF; DNA: TGTGCCAGCAGCCCTAGGGCCAGGGACGGTGGCTACACCTTC
J: TRBJ1-5; size: many; D: NA; V: TRBV6-2/TRBV6-3; CDR3: CASSSPFATVPNQPQHF; DNA: TGTGCCAGCAGTTCACCTTTCGCCACCGTGCCCAATCAGCCCCAGCATTTT
J: TRBJ2-6; size: NA; D: NA; V: TRBV28; CDR3: CAGGALGANVLTF; DNA: TGTGCCGGGGGGGCGTTGGGGGCCAACGTCCTGACTTTC
J: TRBJ2-3; size: few; D: NA; V: TRBV6-5; CDR3: CASSYSRVEGTQYF; DNA: TGTGCCAGCAGTTACTCGCGGGTGGAGGGTACGCAGTATTTT
J: TRBJ2-3; size: NA; D: TRBD1; V: TRBV28; CDR3: CASDRGQGSDTQYF; DNA: TGTGCCAGCGACAGGGGGCAAGGATCAGATACGCAGTATTTT
J: TRBJ2-1; size: many; D: NA; V: TRBV27; CDR3: CASSFQGRLGNEQFF; DNA: TGTGCCAGCAGTTTCCAGGGGAGGTTGGGCAATGAGCAGTTCTTC
J: TRBJ2-2; size: many; D: NA; V: TRBV10-3; CDR3: CAIKVTSSGELFF; DNA: TGTGCCATCAAGGTGACGAGTAGCGGGGAGCTGTTTTTT
J: TRBJ1-5; size: many; D: NA; V: TRBV5-1; CDR3: CASSLVGTDQPQHF; DNA: TGCGCCAGCAGCTTGGTTGGGACTGACCAGCCCCAGCATTTT
J: TRBJ2-2; size: NA; D: TRBD1; V: TRBV30; CDR3: CAWRTGSGTGELFF; DNA: TGTGCCTGGAGGACAGGGTCGGGCACCGGGGAGCTGTTTTTT
J: TRBJ1-3; size: NA; D: NA; V: TRBV19; CDR3: CASTSDSRSGNTIYF; DNA: TGTGCCAGTACCTCGGACAGCCGCTCTGGAAACACCATATATTTT
J: TRBJ2-4; size: NA; D: TRBD1; V: TRBV10-3; CDR3: CAIRQGIGSKNIQYF; DNA: TGTGCCATCAGACAGGGGATTGGGTCCAAAAACATTCAGTACTTC
J: TRBJ2-7; size: many; D: NA; V: TRBV7-2; CDR3: CASSRGQPADEQYF; DNA: TGTGCCAGCAGCAGAGGACAGCCCGCGGACGAGCAGTACTTC
J: TRBJ2-3; size: many; D: NA; V: TRBV20-1; CDR3: CSAREPMGWETDTQYF; DNA: TGCAGTGCCCGAGAACCAATGGGTTGGGAAACAGATACGCAGTATTTT
J: TRBJ1-5; size: many; D: TRBD1; V: TRBV5-1; CDR3: CASSPGDREGNQPQHF; DNA: TGCGCCAGCAGCCCCGGGGACAGGGAGGGCAATCAGCCCCAGCATTTT
J: TRBJ1-2; size: NA; D: NA; V: TRBV20-1; CDR3: CSARPRAVTYGYTF; DNA: TGCAGTGCTAGACCCCGGGCGGTTACTTATGGCTACACCTTC
J: TRBJ1-2; size: few; D: TRBD1; V: TRBV20-1; CDR3: CSARGTTGSYGYTF; DNA: TGCAGTGCTAGAGGAACGACAGGGTCCTATGGCTACACCTTC
J: TRBJ2-7; size: few; D: NA; V: TRBV6-1; CDR3: CAIRGEAYEQYF; DNA: TGTGCCATCAGAGGAGAGGCCTACGAGCAGTACTTC
J: TRBJ2-3; size: many; D: TRBD1; V: TRBV28; CDR3: CASSSPRQGTIDTQYF; DNA: TGTGCCAGCAGTTCCCCTCGACAGGGGACGATAGATACGCAGTATTTT
J: TRBJ1-1; size: NA; D: NA; V: TRBV5-6; CDR3: CASSFQGRAEAFF; DNA: TGTGCCAGCAGCTTCCAGGGCAGGGCTGAAGCTTTCTTT
J: TRBJ1-5; size: NA; D: NA; V: TRBV2; CDR3: CASSERAYQPQHF; DNA: TGTGCCAGCAGTGAAAGGGCTTATCAGCCCCAGCATTTT